This paragraph reports one T cell receptor (beta chain). The target antigen is unknown. The primer mix had 60 Vbeta and 13 Jbeta primers. Sequencing was performed with immunoSEQ multiplex PCR; in TCRdb, only in-frame clones are kept and a portion is missing. The table includes about 130,000 clones, 10% detected once. The sample originates from a study of cytomegalovirus exposure and HLA in healthy donors. Study-level findings and limits: Available immune exposure information covered CMV serostatus only. Later analysis reportedly placed an Asian-associated ancestry cluster below the approximately 680-donor mean in N-insertions.

Germline lookup yields CDR1 SGHRS and CDR2 YFSETQ. This CDR3 contains 15 residues. The trim removed 4 bases at V and 5 bases at J, leaving 10 bases unmatched. The TCR was taken from a young woman in good health and CMV-seropositive. V and J are TRBV5-1 and TRBJ2-3; 7 nucleotides match TRBD2. Sequencing used PBMCs. CDR3 DNA sequence: TGCGCCAGCAGCCCCCACCCTAAGCGGGAAGATACGCAGTATTTT. It codes for CASSPHPKREDTQYF. Full variable domain (remainder filled in from reference TRBV5-1 and TRBJ2-3): KAGVTQTPRYLIKTRGQQVTLSCSPISGHRSVSWYQQTPGQGLQFLFEYFSETQRNKGNFPGRFSGRQFSNSRSEMNVSTLELGDSALYLCASSPHPKREDTQYFGPGTRLTVL.